A selection of T cell receptor beta chains follows, all from one sample in a study of shared clonotypes between healthy human individuals. The table came from immunoSEQ multiplex PCR; TCRdb's copy has only in-frame clones and leaves some out. The sample yields some 500,000 clones, around 95% seen once. Sequencing was performed on naive CD4+ T cells sorted from blood. These receptor sequences come from a woman younger than 45 in good health. Both conserved end residues are part of each CDR3. Fields, in order: V gene, J gene, CDR3 protein.

v_call: TRBV28
j_call: TRBJ1-1
cdr3_aa: CASSLWRTNTEAFF

v_call: TRBV7-9
j_call: TRBJ2-1
cdr3_aa: CASSSPGLAGGLEQFF

v_call: TRBV2
j_call: TRBJ1-5
cdr3_aa: CASSVEGTGGPQPQHF

v_call: TRBV27
j_call: TRBJ2-6
cdr3_aa: CASSLRRPPRETGANVLTF

v_call: TRBV18
j_call: TRBJ2-5
cdr3_aa: CASSPGSVETQYF

v_call: TRBV30
j_call: TRBJ1-1
cdr3_aa: CAWSVLGDRVLAFF

v_call: TRBV4-2
j_call: TRBJ1-1
cdr3_aa: CASSGILNGPEAFF

v_call: TRBV2
j_call: TRBJ1-5
cdr3_aa: CAGKPDGPQPQHF

v_call: TRBV18
j_call: TRBJ1-5
cdr3_aa: CASSPLDNQPQHF

v_call: TRBV29-1
j_call: TRBJ2-7
cdr3_aa: CSVRGTLLHEQYF

v_call: TRBV28
j_call: TRBJ1-1
cdr3_aa: CASSPDMNTEAFF

v_call: TRBV15
j_call: TRBJ2-5
cdr3_aa: CATSRDGPPEETQYF

v_call: TRBV18
j_call: TRBJ2-6
cdr3_aa: CASSPFAQGASSGANVLTF

v_call: TRBV7-8
j_call: TRBJ2-3
cdr3_aa: CASSLRVAGGPPDTQYF

v_call: TRBV15
j_call: TRBJ2-3
cdr3_aa: CATSKGQGRVSDTQYF

v_call: TRBV11-2
j_call: TRBJ1-1
cdr3_aa: CASSLVGEPNTEAFF

v_call: TRBV2
j_call: -
cdr3_aa: CASSEASGRYEQYF

v_call: TRBV28
j_call: TRBJ2-7
cdr3_aa: CASSPTPPWTGDDEQYF

v_call: TRBV11-2
j_call: TRBJ2-2
cdr3_aa: CASSLGAGQLNTGELFF

v_call: TRBV11-2
j_call: TRBJ2-7
cdr3_aa: CASSLLAATYEQYF

v_call: TRBV28
j_call: TRBJ1-1
cdr3_aa: CASSFSQKAFF

v_call: TRBV9
j_call: TRBJ2-6
cdr3_aa: CASSVALAGRSGANVLTF

v_call: TRBV27
j_call: TRBJ2-7
cdr3_aa: CASSSLTGFGHEQYF

v_call: TRBV6-5
j_call: TRBJ1-1
cdr3_aa: CASSYNMNTEAFF

v_call: TRBV6-1
j_call: TRBJ1-5
cdr3_aa: CASSVSGTGVRQPQHF

v_call: TRBV19
j_call: -
cdr3_aa: CASSPQDGGGTYEQYF

v_call: TRBV6-1
j_call: TRBJ1-5
cdr3_aa: CASMRQGSVHQPQHF

v_call: TRBV2
j_call: TRBJ2-1
cdr3_aa: CASSVLRAGNEQFF

v_call: TRBV30
j_call: TRBJ2-3
cdr3_aa: CAWSRSGSTDTQYF

v_call: TRBV6-6
j_call: TRBJ2-7
cdr3_aa: CASSLGTAAYEQYF